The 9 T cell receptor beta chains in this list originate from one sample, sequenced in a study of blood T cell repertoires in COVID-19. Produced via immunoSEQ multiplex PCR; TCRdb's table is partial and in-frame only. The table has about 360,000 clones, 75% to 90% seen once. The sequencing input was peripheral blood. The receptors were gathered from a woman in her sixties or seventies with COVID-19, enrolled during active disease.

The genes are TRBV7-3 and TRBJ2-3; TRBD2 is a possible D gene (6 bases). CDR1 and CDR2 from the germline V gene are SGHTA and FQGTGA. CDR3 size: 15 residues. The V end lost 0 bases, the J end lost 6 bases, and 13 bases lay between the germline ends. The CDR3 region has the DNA TGTGCCAGCAGCTTAACTAGCGGCTTCTTGGATACGCAGTATTTT. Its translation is CASSLTSGFLDTQYF.

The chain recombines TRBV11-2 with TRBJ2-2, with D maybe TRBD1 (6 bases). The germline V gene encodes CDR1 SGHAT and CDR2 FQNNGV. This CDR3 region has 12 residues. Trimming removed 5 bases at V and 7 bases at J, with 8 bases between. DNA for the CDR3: TGTGCCAGCAGCCACAGGGTCGGGGAGCTGTTTTTT. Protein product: CASSHRVGELFF.

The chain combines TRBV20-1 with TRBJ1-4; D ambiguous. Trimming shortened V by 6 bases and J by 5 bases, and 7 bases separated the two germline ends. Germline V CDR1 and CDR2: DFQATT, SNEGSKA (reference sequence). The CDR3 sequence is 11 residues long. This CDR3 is CSAVTNEKLFF. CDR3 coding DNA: TGCAGTGCGGTAACAAATGAAAAACTGTTTTTT.

The CDR3: CASSLLGWEGRSSGNTIYF. CDR3 nucleotides: TGTGCCAGCAGCCTCCTCGGGTGGGAGGGCCGCTCCTCTGGAAACACCATATATTTT. The chain couples TRBV9 to TRBJ1-3, with D uncertain. Germline-derived CDR1 and CDR2 are SGDLS and YYNGEE. The CDR3 sequence is 19 residues long. V lost 4 bases, J lost 0 bases, and 23 bases lay in between.

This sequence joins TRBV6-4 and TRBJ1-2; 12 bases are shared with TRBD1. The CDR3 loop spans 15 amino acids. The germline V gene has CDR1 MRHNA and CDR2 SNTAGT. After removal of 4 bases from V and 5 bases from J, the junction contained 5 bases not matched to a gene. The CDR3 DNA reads TGTGCCAGCAGTGGGGACAGGGGGCATAGGTATGGCTACACCTTC. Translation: CASSGDRGHRYGYTF.

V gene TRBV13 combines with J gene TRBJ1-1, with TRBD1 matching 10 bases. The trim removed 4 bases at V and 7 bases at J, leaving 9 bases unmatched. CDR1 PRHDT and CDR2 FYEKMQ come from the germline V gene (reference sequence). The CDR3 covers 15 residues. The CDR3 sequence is CASSSRDRGKIEAFF. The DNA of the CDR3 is TGTGCCAGCAGCTCCAGGGACAGGGGTAAGATTGAAGCTTTCTTT.

The CDR3 coding sequence is TGTGCCACCAGTGAGGACAAGGAGGAGCAGTACTTC. Its protein product is CATSEDKEEQYF. The chain joins TRBV24-1 to TRBJ2-7; TRBD1 might be the D (5 bases). Germline CDR1 and CDR2: KGHDR and SFDVKD. CDR3 length: 12 residues. V was shortened by 4 bases and J by 7 bases, with 10 bases between the two germline ends.

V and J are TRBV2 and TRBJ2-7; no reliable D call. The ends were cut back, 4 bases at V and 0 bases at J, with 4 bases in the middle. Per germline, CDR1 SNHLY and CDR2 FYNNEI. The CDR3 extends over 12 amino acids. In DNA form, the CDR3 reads TGTGCCAGCAGTGTCAGCTCCTACGAGCAGTACTTC. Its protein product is CASSVSSYEQYF.

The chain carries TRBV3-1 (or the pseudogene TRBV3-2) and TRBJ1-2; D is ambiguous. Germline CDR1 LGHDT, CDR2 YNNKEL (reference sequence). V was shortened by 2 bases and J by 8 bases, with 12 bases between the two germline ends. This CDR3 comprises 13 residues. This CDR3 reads CASSQSGLNGYTF. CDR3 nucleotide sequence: TGTGCCAGCAGCCAATCAGGACTAAACGGCTACACCTTC.